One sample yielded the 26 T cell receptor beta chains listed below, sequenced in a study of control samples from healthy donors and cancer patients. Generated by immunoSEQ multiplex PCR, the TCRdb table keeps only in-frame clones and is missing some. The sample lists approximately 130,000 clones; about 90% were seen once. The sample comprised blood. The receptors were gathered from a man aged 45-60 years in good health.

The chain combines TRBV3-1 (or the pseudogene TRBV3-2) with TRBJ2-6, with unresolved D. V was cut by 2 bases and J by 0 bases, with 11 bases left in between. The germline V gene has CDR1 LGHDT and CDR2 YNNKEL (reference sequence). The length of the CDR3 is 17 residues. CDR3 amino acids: CASSQQPPYSGANVLTF. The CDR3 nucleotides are TGTGCCAGCAGCCAACAGCCTCCCTACTCTGGGGCCAACGTCCTGACTTTC.

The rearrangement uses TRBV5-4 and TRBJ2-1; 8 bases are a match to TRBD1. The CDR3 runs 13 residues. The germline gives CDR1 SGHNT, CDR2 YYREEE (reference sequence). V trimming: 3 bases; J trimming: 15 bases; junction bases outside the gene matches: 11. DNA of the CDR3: TGTGCCAGCAGCTCGGGGCAGGACAGGGTTTTGTTCTTC. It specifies CASSSGQDRVLFF.

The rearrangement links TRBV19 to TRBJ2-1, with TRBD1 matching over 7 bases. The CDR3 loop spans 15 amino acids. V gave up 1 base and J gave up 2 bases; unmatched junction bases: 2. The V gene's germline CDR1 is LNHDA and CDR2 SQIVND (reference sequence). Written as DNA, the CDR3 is TGTGCCAGTAGTATAGTACAGGGGCCCTACAATGAGCAGTTCTTC. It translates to CASSIVQGPYNEQFF.

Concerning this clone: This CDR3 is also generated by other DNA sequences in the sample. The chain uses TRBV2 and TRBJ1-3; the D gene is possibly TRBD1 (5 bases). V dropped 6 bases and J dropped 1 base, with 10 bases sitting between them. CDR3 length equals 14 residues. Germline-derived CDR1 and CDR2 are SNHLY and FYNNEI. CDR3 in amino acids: CASRAGQSGNTIYF. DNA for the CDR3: TGTGCCAGCAGGGCAGGACAATCTGGAAACACCATATATTTT.

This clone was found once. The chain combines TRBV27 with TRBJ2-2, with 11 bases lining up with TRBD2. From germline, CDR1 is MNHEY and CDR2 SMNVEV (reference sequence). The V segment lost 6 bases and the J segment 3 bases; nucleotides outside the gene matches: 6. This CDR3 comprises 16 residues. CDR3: CASREPSGGYTGELFF. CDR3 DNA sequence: TGTGCCAGCAGAGAACCTAGCGGGGGGTACACCGGGGAGCTGTTTTTT.

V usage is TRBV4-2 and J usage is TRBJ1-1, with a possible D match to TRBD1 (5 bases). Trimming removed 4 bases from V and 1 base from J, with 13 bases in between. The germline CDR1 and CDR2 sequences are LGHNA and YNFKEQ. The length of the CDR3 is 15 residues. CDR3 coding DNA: TGTGCCAGCAGCCCGGACCGGGGACCGAACACTGAAGCTTTCTTT. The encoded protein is CASSPDRGPNTEAFF.

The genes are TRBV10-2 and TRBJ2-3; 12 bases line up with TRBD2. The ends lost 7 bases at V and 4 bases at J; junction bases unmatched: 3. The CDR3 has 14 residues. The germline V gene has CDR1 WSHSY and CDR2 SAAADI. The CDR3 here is CASIGTSGPDTQYF. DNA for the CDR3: TGCGCCAGCATCGGGACTAGCGGGCCAGATACGCAGTATTTT.

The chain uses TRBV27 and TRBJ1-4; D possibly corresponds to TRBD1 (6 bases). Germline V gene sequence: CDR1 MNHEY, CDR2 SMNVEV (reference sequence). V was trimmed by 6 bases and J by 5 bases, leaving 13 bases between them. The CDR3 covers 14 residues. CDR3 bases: TGTGCCAGCAGCCTCGGGGGGGCGAATGAAAAACTGTTTTTT. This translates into CASSLGGANEKLFF.

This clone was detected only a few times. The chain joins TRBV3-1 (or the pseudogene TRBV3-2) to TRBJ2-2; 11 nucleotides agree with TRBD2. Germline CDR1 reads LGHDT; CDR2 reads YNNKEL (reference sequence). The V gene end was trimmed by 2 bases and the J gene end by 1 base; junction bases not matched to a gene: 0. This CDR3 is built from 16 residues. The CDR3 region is CASSQTSGGNTGELFF. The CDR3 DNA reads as TGTGCCAGCAGCCAAACTAGCGGGGGGAACACCGGGGAGCTGTTTTTT.

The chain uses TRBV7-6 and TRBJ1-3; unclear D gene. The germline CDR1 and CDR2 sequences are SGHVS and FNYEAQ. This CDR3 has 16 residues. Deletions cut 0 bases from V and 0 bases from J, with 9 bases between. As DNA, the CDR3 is TGTGCCAGCAGCTTAGCGGGCAGTAGCTCTGGAAACACCATATATTTT. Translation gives CASSLAGSSSGNTIYF.

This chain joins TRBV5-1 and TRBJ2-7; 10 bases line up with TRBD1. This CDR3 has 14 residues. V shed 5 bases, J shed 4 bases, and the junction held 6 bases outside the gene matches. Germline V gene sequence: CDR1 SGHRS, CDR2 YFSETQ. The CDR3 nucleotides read TGCGCCAGCAGTTCGGGACAGGGGTTTTACGAGCAGTACTTC. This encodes CASSSGQGFYEQYF.

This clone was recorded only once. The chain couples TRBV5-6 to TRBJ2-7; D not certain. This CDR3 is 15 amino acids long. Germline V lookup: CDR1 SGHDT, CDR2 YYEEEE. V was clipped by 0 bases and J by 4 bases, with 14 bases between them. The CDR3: CASSLAPRVGYEQYF. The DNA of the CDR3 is TGTGCCAGCAGCTTGGCCCCAAGGGTGGGATACGAGCAGTACTTC.

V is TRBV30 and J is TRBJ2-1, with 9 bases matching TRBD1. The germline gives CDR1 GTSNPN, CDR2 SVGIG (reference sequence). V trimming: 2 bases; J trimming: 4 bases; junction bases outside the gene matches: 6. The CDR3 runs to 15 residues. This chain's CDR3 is CAWSQDRGAYNEQFF. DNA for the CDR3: TGTGCCTGGAGTCAGGACAGGGGAGCGTACAATGAGCAGTTCTTC. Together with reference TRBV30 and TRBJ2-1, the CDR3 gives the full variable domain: SQTIHQWPATLVQPVGSPLSLECTVEGTSNPNLYWYRQAAGRGLQLLFYSVGIGQISSEVPQNLSASRPQDRQFILSSKKLLLSDSGFYLCAWSQDRGAYNEQFFGPGTRLTVL.

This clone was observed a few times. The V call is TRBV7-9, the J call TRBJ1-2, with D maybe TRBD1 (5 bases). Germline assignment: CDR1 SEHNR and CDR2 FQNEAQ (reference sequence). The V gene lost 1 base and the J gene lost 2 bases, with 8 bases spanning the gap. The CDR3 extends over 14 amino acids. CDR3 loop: CASSLETANYGYTF. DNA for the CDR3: TGTGCCAGCAGCTTAGAGACAGCCAACTATGGCTACACCTTC.

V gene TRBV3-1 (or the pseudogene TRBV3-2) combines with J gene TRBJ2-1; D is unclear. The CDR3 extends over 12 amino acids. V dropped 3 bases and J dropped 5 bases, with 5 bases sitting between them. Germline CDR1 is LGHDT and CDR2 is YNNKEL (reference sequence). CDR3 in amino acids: CASSHNNNEQFF. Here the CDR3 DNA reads TGTGCCAGCAGCCATAACAACAATGAGCAGTTCTTC.

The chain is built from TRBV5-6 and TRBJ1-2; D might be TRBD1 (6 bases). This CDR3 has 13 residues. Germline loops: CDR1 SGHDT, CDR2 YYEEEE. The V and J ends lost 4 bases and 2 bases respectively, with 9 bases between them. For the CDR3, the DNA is TGTGCCAGCAGCCCGGACAGAAACTATGGCTACACCTTC. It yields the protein CASSPDRNYGYTF.

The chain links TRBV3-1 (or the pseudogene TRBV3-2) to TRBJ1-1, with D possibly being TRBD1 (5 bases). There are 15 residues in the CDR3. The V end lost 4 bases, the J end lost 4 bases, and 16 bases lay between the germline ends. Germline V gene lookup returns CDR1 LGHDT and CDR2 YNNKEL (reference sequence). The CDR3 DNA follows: TGTGCCAGCAGCCCTATCGTGAAGGGGAGCACTGAAGCTTTCTTT. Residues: CASSPIVKGSTEAFF.

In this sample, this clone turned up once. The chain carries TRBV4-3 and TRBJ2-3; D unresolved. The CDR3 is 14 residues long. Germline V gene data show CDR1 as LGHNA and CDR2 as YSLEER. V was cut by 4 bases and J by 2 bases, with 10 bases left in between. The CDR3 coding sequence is TGCGCCAGCAGCCCGACTGGTTCCACAGATACGCAGTATTTT. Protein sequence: CASSPTGSTDTQYF.

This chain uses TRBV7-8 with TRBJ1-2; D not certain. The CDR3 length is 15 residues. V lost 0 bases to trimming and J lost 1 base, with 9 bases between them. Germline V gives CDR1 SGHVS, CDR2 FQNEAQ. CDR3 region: CASSLAGRVNYGYTF. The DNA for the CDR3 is TGTGCCAGCAGCTTAGCGGGAAGGGTTAACTATGGCTACACCTTC.

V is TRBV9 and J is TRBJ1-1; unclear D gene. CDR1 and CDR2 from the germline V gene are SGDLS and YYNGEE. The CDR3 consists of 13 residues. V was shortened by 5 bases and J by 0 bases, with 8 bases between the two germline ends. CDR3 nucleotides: TGTGCCAGCAGTAACGGAGTGAACACTGAAGCTTTCTTT. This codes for CASSNGVNTEAFF.

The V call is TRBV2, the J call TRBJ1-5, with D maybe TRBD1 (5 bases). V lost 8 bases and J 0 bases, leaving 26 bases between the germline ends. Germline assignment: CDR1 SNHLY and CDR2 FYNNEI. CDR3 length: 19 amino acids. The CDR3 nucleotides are TGTGCCAGCGAAGGACAACGGGGGGTTCCCTATATTAGCAATCAGCCCCAGCATTTT. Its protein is CASEGQRGVPYISNQPQHF.

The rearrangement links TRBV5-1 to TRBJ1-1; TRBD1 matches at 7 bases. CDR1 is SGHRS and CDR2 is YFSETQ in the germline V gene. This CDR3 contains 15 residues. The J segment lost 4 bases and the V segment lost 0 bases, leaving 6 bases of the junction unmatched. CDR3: CASSLGGTAGTEAFF. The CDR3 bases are TGCGCCAGCAGCTTGGGGGGGACAGCGGGCACTGAAGCTTTCTTT.

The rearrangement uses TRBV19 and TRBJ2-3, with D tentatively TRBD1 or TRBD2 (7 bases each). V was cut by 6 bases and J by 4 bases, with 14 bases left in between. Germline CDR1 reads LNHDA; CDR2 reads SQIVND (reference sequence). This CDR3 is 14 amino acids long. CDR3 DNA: TGTGCCAGTAGACGGACTAGGGGGCCAGATACGCAGTATTTT. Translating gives CASRRTRGPDTQYF.

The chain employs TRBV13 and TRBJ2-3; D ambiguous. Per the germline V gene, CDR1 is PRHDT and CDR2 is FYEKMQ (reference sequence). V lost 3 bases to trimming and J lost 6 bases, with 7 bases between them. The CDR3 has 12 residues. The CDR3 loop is CASSLGSDTQYF. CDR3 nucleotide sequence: TGTGCCAGCAGCTTGGGCTCCGATACGCAGTATTTT.

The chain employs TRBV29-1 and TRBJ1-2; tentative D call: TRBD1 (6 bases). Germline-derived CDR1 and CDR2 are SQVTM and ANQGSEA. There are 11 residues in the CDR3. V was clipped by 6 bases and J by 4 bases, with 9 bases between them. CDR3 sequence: CSVTGIYGYTF. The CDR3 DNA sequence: TGCAGCGTCACAGGGATCTATGGCTACACCTTC.

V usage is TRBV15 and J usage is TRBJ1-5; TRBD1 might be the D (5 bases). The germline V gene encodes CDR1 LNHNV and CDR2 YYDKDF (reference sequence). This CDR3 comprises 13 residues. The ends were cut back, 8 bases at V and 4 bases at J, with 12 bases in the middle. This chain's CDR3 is CATRTGGNQPQHF. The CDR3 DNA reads TGTGCCACCCGGACTGGGGGAAATCAGCCCCAGCATTTT. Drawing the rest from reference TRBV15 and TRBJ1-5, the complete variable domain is DAMVIQNPRYQVTQFGKPVTLSCSQTLNHNVMYWYQQKSSQAPKLLFHYYDKDFNNEADTPDNFQSRRPNTSFCFLDIRSPGLGDTAMYLCATRTGGNQPQHFGDGTRLSIL.